This T cell receptor beta chain was found in a study of PD-L1 blockade in urothelial cancer. Study context: Prior exposure to chemotherapy in patients amounted to 0 to 3 regimens received.

As to time point: pretreatment peripheral blood. Assay: immunoSEQ multiplex PCR; the TCRdb copy retains only in-frame clones and omits some. The sample yields approximately 19,000 clones, about 89% seen once. The material was PBMCs, obtained around atezolizumab (anti-PD-L1) treatment. The sequence was collected from a man between 65 and 80 years old with urothelial cancer.

In DNA, the CDR3 is TGTGCCAGCAGCTGGGACAACGGAAACACCATATATTTT. Amino acid sequence: CASSWDNGNTIYF. The V and J genes are TRBV5-4 and TRBJ1-3, with D possibly matching TRBD1 (6 bases). Germline CDR1 reads SGHNT; CDR2 reads YYREEE (reference sequence). The V end was cut by 3 bases, the J end by 4 bases, with 8 bases between. This CDR3 is 13 amino acids long.